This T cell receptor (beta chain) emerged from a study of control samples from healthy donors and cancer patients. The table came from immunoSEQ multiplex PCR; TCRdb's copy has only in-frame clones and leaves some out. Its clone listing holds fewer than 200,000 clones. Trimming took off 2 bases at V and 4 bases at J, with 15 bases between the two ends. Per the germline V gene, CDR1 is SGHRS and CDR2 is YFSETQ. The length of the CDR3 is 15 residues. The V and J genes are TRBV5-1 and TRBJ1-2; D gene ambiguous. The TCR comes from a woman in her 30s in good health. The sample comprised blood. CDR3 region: CASSFGGYLGYGYTF. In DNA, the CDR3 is TGCGCCAGCAGCTTTGGCGGGTACCTTGGCTATGGCTACACCTTC.